One sample yielded the 28 T cell receptor beta chains listed below, sequenced in a study of T cell repertoires in cytomegalovirus infection. TCRdb passed the reads through MiXCR, listing each CDR3 protein once. The sample yields around 100,000 distinct CDR3 sequences, 16% seen once. The material sequenced was PBMCs. These receptors came from a human donor in good health (CMV status not recorded). Some clones in this sample may be carry-over from other donors' samples.

The chain combines TRBV9 with TRBJ2-2; TRBD1 agrees at 8 bases. Looked up from germline, CDR1 is SGDLS and CDR2 is YYNGEE. The length of the CDR3 is 15 residues. Unmatched junction bases numbered 6, after V lost 3 bases and J lost 5 bases. The CDR3: CASSGRRQGTGELFF. DNA for the CDR3: TGTGCCAGCAGCGGCCGTCGACAGGGGACCGGGGAGCTGTTTTTT.

This clonotype has at least ten counts. The rearrangement uses TRBV6-5 and TRBJ1-1; tentatively, D is TRBD1 (6 bases). The V and J ends lost 0 bases and 11 bases respectively, with 16 bases between them. The CDR3 is made up of 14 amino acids. The V gene's germline CDR1 is MNHEY and CDR2 SVGAGI. The CDR3 coding sequence is TGTGCCAGCAGTTACTCGAGGTGGTCAGGGGAGGCTTTCTTT. This translates into CASSYSRWSGEAFF.

This clonotype was recorded many times. The J gene is TRBJ1-1, the V gene TRBV2; D unclear. Germline V gene lookup returns CDR1 SNHLY and CDR2 FYNNEI. V was clipped by 3 bases and J by 0 bases, with 5 bases between them. The CDR3 consists of 13 residues. The CDR3 is CASSDRLNTEAFF. Written as DNA, the CDR3 is TGTGCCAGCAGTGATAGGTTGAACACTGAAGCTTTCTTT.

The chain carries TRBV2 and TRBJ2-3, with 7 bases lining up with TRBD2. CDR1 SNHLY and CDR2 FYNNEI come from the germline V gene. The V and J ends lost 1 base and 0 bases, in that order; junction bases with no gene match: 4. The length of the CDR3 is 16 residues. The CDR3 coding sequence is TGTGCCAGCAGTGAAGGGCTAGCGGCTAGCACAGATACGCAGTATTTT. It encodes CASSEGLAASTDTQYF.

The sample holds many counts of this clonotype. This chain connects TRBV28 to TRBJ1-1; D remains ambiguous. The V gene's germline CDR1 is MDHEN and CDR2 SYDVKM. The CDR3 length is 14 residues. Trimming cost V 3 bases and J 0 bases, with 8 bases left between them. Here the CDR3 reads CASSLLQMNTEAFF. Here the CDR3 DNA reads TGTGCCAGCAGTTTGCTACAGATGAACACTGAAGCTTTCTTT.

This clonotype appeared many times. This sequence joins TRBV7-8 and TRBJ2-1, with 8 nucleotides matching TRBD1. CDR3 length: 14 residues. Germline CDR1 SGHVS, CDR2 FQNEAQ. The V and J ends lost 4 bases and 7 bases, in that order; junction bases with no gene match: 6. CDR3 sequence reads: CASSSWTGQNEQFF. The CDR3 bases are TGTGCCAGCAGCTCCTGGACAGGGCAGAATGAGCAGTTCTTC.

The rearrangement joins TRBV12-3 or TRBV12-4 to TRBJ2-2; D is unclear. V shed 2 bases and J shed 2 bases, with 9 bases lying between them. CDR3 length: 15 residues. The CDR3 loop reads CASSLRTTNTGELFF. CDR3 DNA sequence: TGTGCCAGCAGTTTAAGAACTACCAACACCGGGGAGCTGTTTTTT.

The gene calls are TRBV12-3 or TRBV12-4 and TRBJ1-2; possible D gene TRBD1, 5 bases. V lost 5 bases to trimming and J lost 5 bases, with 15 bases between them. The CDR3 is 14 amino acids. The CDR3 nucleotides are TGTGCCAGCAGTGCCTCTAGGGGTCTGTATGGCTACACCTTC. Its translation: CASSASRGLYGYTF.

This clonotype showed up many times. V and J are TRBV5-5 and TRBJ1-5; 10 nucleotides match TRBD1. J was trimmed by 1 base and V by 4 bases; bases with no gene match: 8. Germline V lookup: CDR1 SGHKS, CDR2 YYEKEE (reference sequence). The CDR3 has 17 amino acids. CDR3 DNA sequence: TGTGCCAGCAGCCCGGACAGGGGGATTAGAAGCAATCAGCCCCAGCATTTT. Translated: CASSPDRGIRSNQPQHF.

This clonotype was counted only a few times. V and J are TRBV5-4 and TRBJ2-1, with 11 bases matching TRBD2. CDR1 and CDR2 (germline): SGHNT, YYREEE (reference sequence). Losses at the gene ends were 5 bases for V and 3 bases for J; bases not matched to a gene: 4. This CDR3 contains 15 residues. For the CDR3, the DNA is TGTGCCAGCAGTTCCACTAGCGGGGGCTACAATGAGCAGTTCTTC. Translating it yields CASSSTSGGYNEQFF.

The sample holds many counts of this clonotype. V usage is TRBV28 and J usage is TRBJ1-1; maybe TRBD1 (5 bases). This CDR3 region has 16 residues. The V gene lost 6 bases and the J gene lost 5 bases, with 22 bases spanning the gap. CDR1 MDHEN and CDR2 SYDVKM come from the germline V gene. CDR3 sequence reads: CASSLPAGLGGTEAFF. The CDR3 DNA is TGTGCCAGCAGCCTACCGGCGGGACTGGGCGGAACTGAAGCTTTCTTT.

The J gene is TRBJ1-2, the V gene TRBV12-3 or TRBV12-4, with a tentative D call TRBD1 (6 bases). This CDR3 region has 14 residues. The germline V and J ends were trimmed by 4 bases and 5 bases, with 14 bases remaining between them. CDR3 nucleotides: TGTGCCAGCAGTTCCGCGACAGGACAATATGGCTACACCTTC. It yields the protein CASSSATGQYGYTF.

This clonotype was picked up many times. The chain joins TRBV3-1 to TRBJ2-1, with D perhaps being TRBD1 or TRBD2 (5 bases each). Germline V gene sequence: CDR1 LGHDT, CDR2 YNNKEL (reference sequence). Deletions cut 5 bases from V and 5 bases from J, with 19 bases between. The CDR3 is 16 amino acids. CDR3 residues: CASSSNRGPRHNEQFF. CDR3 nucleotide sequence: TGTGCCAGCAGCTCCAACCGGGGCCCACGCCACAATGAGCAGTTCTTC.

A remark on this clonotype: One base away lies a much larger clone, so this may be a sequencing read error. The chain uses TRBV7-2 and TRBJ1-2; D remains unclear. Germline CDR1 and CDR2: SGHTA and FQGNSA. This CDR3 is 12 amino acids long. The CDR3 protein is CASADFNYGYAF. The CDR3, as DNA: TGTGCCAGCGCCGATTTTAACTATGGCTACGCCTTC.

This clonotype was seen repeatedly, ten times or more. V is TRBV7-2 and J is TRBJ1-1; TRBD1 agrees at 7 bases. CDR1 is SGHTA, CDR2 FQGNSA, per germline. The CDR3 extends over 13 amino acids. The V segment lost 3 bases and the J segment 4 bases; nucleotides outside the gene matches: 2. CDR3 residues: CASSFRGLTEAFF. The CDR3 DNA sequence: TGTGCCAGCAGCTTTAGGGGGCTCACTGAAGCTTTCTTT.

This clonotype has ten or more counts. CDR3 nucleotides: TGTGCTAGTGAGGTGAACACTGAAGCTTTCTTT. It yields the protein CASEVNTEAFF. This chain connects TRBV12-5 to TRBJ1-1; unclear D gene. The CDR3 is made up of 11 amino acids. Trimming pared 7 bases from V and 0 bases from J, leaving 3 bases between. In germline, CDR1 is LGHNT, CDR2 FRNRAP.

This clonotype appeared many times. This rearrangement joins TRBV28 to TRBJ2-2; 13 positions match TRBD2. With V trimmed by 2 bases and J by 4 bases, 4 bases remained unmatched. The CDR3 totals 17 residues. Per germline, CDR1 MDHEN and CDR2 SYDVKM. DNA for the CDR3: TGTGCCAGCAGTTTAGGGACTAGCGGGGAACGCACCGGGGAGCTGTTTTTT. It specifies CASSLGTSGERTGELFF. The whole variable domain, remainder taken from reference TRBV28 and TRBJ2-2, is DVKVTQSSRYLVKRTGEKVFLECVQDMDHENMFWYRQDPGLGLRLIYFSYDVKMKEKGDIPEGYSVSREKKERFSLILESASTNQTSMYLCASSLGTSGERTGELFFGEGSRLTVL.

The V call is TRBV12-3 or TRBV12-4, the J call TRBJ1-2; TRBD1 might be the D (6 bases). V gave up 2 bases and J gave up 6 bases, with 13 bases separating them. The CDR3 totals 14 residues. The chain's CDR3 is CASSLNREGDGYTF. The DNA of the CDR3 is TGTGCCAGCAGTTTAAACAGGGAAGGCGATGGCTACACCTTC.

V is TRBV2 and J is TRBJ1-1; weak D call: TRBD1 (6 bases). The CDR3 runs to 14 residues. CDR1 SNHLY and CDR2 FYNNEI come from the germline V gene. V was cut by 1 base and J by 4 bases, with 10 bases left in between. The CDR3 is CASSEEGGFTEAFF. Here the CDR3 DNA reads TGTGCCAGCAGTGAAGAGGGGGGCTTCACTGAAGCTTTCTTT.

This clonotype showed up many times. The genes are TRBV7-2 and TRBJ1-1; the D is unclear. V lost 2 bases to trimming and J lost 0 bases, with 7 bases between them. This CDR3 spans 14 amino acids. Germline V gene lookup returns CDR1 SGHTA and CDR2 FQGNSA. CDR3 sequence reads: CASSLLAMNTEAFF. The CDR3 DNA reads TGTGCCAGCAGCTTACTGGCTATGAACACTGAAGCTTTCTTT. Together with reference TRBV7-2 and TRBJ1-1, the CDR3 gives the full variable domain: GAGVSQSPSNKVTEKGKDVELRCDPISGHTALYWYRQSLGQGLEFLIYFQGNSAPDKSGLPSDRFSAERTGGSVSTLTIQRTQQEDSAVYLCASSLLAMNTEAFFGQGTRLTVV.

V is TRBV14 and J is TRBJ1-2; D unclear. Trimming took 0 bases from V and 8 from J, leaving 13 bases between them. Germline V CDR1 and CDR2: SGHDN, FVKESK. The CDR3 consists of 14 residues. CDR3 nucleotides: TGTGCCAGCAGCCAAGATTTGGACGTCTGGGGCTACACCTTC. This gives the protein CASSQDLDVWGYTF.

CDR3 coding DNA: TGTGCCAGCAGTTCCCTTCTGGGGGACGGGGGGGCGCATACGCAGTATTTT. This translates into CASSSLLGDGGAHTQYF. The chain recombines TRBV28 with TRBJ2-3, with TRBD2 identical over 8 bases. This CDR3 is 17 amino acids long. J lost 7 bases, V lost 4 bases, and 16 bases had no gene match. From germline, CDR1 is MDHEN and CDR2 SYDVKM.

V gene TRBV2 combines with J gene TRBJ2-2, with D maybe TRBD1 (6 bases). Germline V gene data show CDR1 as SNHLY and CDR2 as FYNNEI. This CDR3 region has 15 residues. The V end was cut by 4 bases, the J end by 4 bases, with 13 bases between. The CDR3 DNA follows: TGTGCCAGCAGTGGGGGGCGGTCATTCACCGGGGAGCTGTTTTTT. This codes for CASSGGRSFTGELFF.

The V and J genes are TRBV12-3 or TRBV12-4 and TRBJ2-3, with TRBD1 matching over 12 bases. The CDR3 runs 15 residues. Trimming at V came to 6 bases and at J to 6 bases, leaving 7 bases not matched to a gene. The DNA for the CDR3 is TGTGCCAGCAGCAAGGGACAGGGGGCGGCGGATACGCAGTATTTT. Its protein is CASSKGQGAADTQYF.

The table lists this clonotype with a few counts. The CDR3 region is CASSPWGGAMNTEAFF. In DNA, the CDR3 is TGTGCCAGCAGTCCGTGGGGGGGGGCCATGAACACTGAAGCTTTCTTT. The chain recombines TRBV9 with TRBJ1-1; tentative D call: TRBD1 (6 bases). The CDR3 extends over 16 amino acids. V lost 5 bases to trimming and J lost 0 bases, with 17 bases between them. Germline V gene sequence: CDR1 SGDLS, CDR2 YYNGEE. The whole variable domain, remainder taken from reference TRBV9 and TRBJ1-1, is DSGVTQTPKHLITATGQRVTLRCSPRSGDLSVYWYQQSLDQGLQFLIQYYNGEERAKGNILERFSAQQFPDLHSELNLSSLELGDSALYFCASSPWGGAMNTEAFFGQGTRLTVV.

This clonotype has a count of ten or more. This sequence joins TRBV12-3 or TRBV12-4 and TRBJ1-5; D perhaps matches TRBD1 (5 bases). CDR3 size: 13 residues. Trimming stripped 4 bases from V and 7 bases from J, with 11 bases between. In nucleotides, the CDR3 is TGTGCCAGCAGTTCAGGGAAAAAGCAGCCCCAGCATTTT. This encodes CASSSGKKQPQHF.

This clonotype was picked up many times. The rearrangement uses TRBV7-2 and TRBJ2-5; no firm D call. V lost 1 base and J 0 bases, leaving 9 bases between the germline ends. The germline V gene has CDR1 SGHTA and CDR2 FQGNSA. The CDR3 is made up of 15 amino acids. The CDR3 DNA reads TGTGCCAGCAGCTTAGTGCGCGGCAACCAAGAGACCCAGTACTTC. This encodes CASSLVRGNQETQYF.

This clonotype was seen ten or more times. The chain uses TRBV7-2 and TRBJ1-3; no clear D. The CDR3 is 13 amino acids. V was clipped by 4 bases and J by 2 bases, with 6 bases between them. Germline CDR1 is SGHTA and CDR2 is FQGNSA. The CDR3 region is CASSSSPGNTIYF. The CDR3 coding sequence is TGTGCCAGCAGCTCCTCACCTGGAAACACCATATATTTT.